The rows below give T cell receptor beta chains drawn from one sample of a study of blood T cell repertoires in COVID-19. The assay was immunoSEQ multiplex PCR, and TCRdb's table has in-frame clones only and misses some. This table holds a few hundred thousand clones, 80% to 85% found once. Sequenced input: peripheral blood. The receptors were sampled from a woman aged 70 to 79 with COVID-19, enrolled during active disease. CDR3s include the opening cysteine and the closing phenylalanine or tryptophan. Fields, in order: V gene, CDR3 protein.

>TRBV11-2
CASSIGQIRGETQYF
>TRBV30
CAWSVRGASNQPQHF
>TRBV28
CASRRRGLGVYGYTF
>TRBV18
CASSPLGQNYGYTF
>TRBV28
CASSLWAGTGDPREANSPLHF
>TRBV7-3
CATAPQGASDEQFF
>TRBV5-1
CASTQFSRSTDTQYF
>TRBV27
CASTIGQGAVAINQPQHF
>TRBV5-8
CAGGGLRQPQHF
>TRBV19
CASSPLGLENTGELFF